The rows below give T cell receptor beta chains drawn from one sample of a study of cytotoxic CD8 clonotypes in ibrutinib-treated CLL. Sequenced by immunoSEQ multiplex PCR; TCRdb stores in-frame clones only, minus some. The table includes 100,000 or so clones, about 58% detected once. Sample: PBMCs, taken after 24 months of ibrutinib treatment. These receptor sequences come from a human donor with chronic lymphocytic leukemia. Each CDR3 is given with its conserved first and last residue. The order of the fields is CDR3 protein, CDR3 DNA, V gene, clone size, J gene, D gene. The D gene is left open where the match is weak. Some rows mark clone size as missing; the rest say once, few, many or name a class of expanded clone.

CASSVFVRASDNEKLFF | TGTGCCAGCAGCGTATTTGTCAGGGCATCAGATAATGAAAAACTGTTTTTT | TRBV9 | NA | TRBJ1-4 | NA
CAWSPGQASNQPQHF | TGTGCCTGGAGTCCGGGACAGGCTAGCAATCAGCCCCAGCATTTT | TRBV30 | few | TRBJ1-5 | TRBD1
CASRGQEGTGELFF | TGTGCCAGCAGGGGACAGGAGGGTACCGGGGAGCTGTTTTTT | TRBV6-6 | NA | TRBJ2-2 | TRBD1
CAWSNRDLAFF | TGTGCCTGGAGTAACCGGGATTTAGCTTTCTTT | TRBV30 | NA | TRBJ1-1 | NA
CASSKDRASYGYTF | TGTGCCAGCAGTAAGGACAGGGCCTCCTATGGCTACACCTTC | TRBV5-6 | few | TRBJ1-2 | TRBD1
CASSPRGGGETQYF | TGTGCCAGCAGCCCACGGGGGGGCGGGGAAACGCAGTATTTT | TRBV9 | NA | TRBJ2-3 | TRBD2
CASSLGHGGAETQYF | TGTGCCAGCAGCTTAGGACATGGGGGGGCAGAGACCCAGTACTTC | TRBV7-6 | few | TRBJ2-5 | NA
CASRAEYEQYF | TGTGCCAGCCGGGCAGAGTACGAGCAGTACTTC | TRBV2 | NA | TRBJ2-7 | NA
CASSLNTGTYEQYF | TGCGCCAGCAGCTTGAACACGGGGACCTACGAGCAGTACTTC | TRBV5-1 | few | TRBJ2-7 | NA
CASSPKGKGPSYEQYF | TGTGCCAGCTCACCTAAGGGGAAAGGGCCCTCCTACGAGCAGTACTTC | TRBV18 | NA | TRBJ2-7 | NA
CASSLLPGLAGGYVQYF | TGTGCCAGCAGCCTACTTCCGGGACTAGCGGGGGGGTATGTTCAGTACTTC | TRBV7-2 | NA | TRBJ2-7 | TRBD2
CASSRSGRYEQYF | TGTGCCAGCAGCCGAAGCGGACGCTACGAGCAGTACTTC | TRBV5-6 | NA | TRBJ2-7 | NA
CATRDRGLLNTEAFF | TGTGCCACCCGGGACAGGGGGCTTTTGAACACTGAAGCTTTCTTT | TRBV30 | NA | TRBJ1-1 | TRBD1
CASSSLLAGGQGYNEQFF | TGTGCCAGCAGCTCCCTTTTAGCGGGGGGGCAGGGATACAATGAGCAGTTCTTC | TRBV7-2 | few | TRBJ2-1 | TRBD2
CASSGQGAQPQHF | TGTGCCAGCAGCGGACAGGGGGCCCAGCCCCAGCATTTT | TRBV21-1 | NA | TRBJ1-5 | NA
CASRLSGISTDTQYF | TGTGCCAGCAGGTTGAGCGGAATAAGCACAGATACGCAGTATTTT | TRBV6-5 | NA | TRBJ2-3 | NA
CATSTRTGEYSYEQYF | TGTGCCACCAGCACTCGGACAGGTGAATACTCCTACGAGCAGTACTTC | TRBV15 | once | TRBJ2-7 | TRBD1
CAWGLASEQYF | TGTGCCTGGGGGTTAGCCTCCGAGCAGTACTTC | TRBV30 | few | TRBJ2-7 | NA
CASSRVLGQMSNGYTF | TGTGCCAGCAGTAGAGTGCTAGGACAGATGAGTAATGGCTACACCTTC | TRBV28 | NA | TRBJ1-2 | NA
CASMGEDYGYTF | TGCGCCAGCATGGGAGAAGACTATGGCTACACCTTC | TRBV5-1 | NA | TRBJ1-2 | NA
CASSPQALTEQYF | TGTGCCAGCAGCCCTCAAGCTCTCACCGAGCAGTACTTC | TRBV9 | NA | TRBJ2-7 | NA
CASTDGGTRYEQYF | TGTGCCAGCACCGATGGAGGGACTCGCTACGAGCAGTACTTC | TRBV6-1 | NA | TRBJ2-7 | NA
CASSPTLRGAGETQYF | TGTGCCAGCAGCCCTACCCTGCGGGGGGCCGGGGAGACCCAGTACTTC | TRBV7-2 | few | TRBJ2-5 | TRBD2
CSVGGGGELFF | TGCAGCGTTGGGGGTGGCGGGGAGCTGTTTTTT | TRBV29-1 | NA | TRBJ2-2 | NA
CASSRGRSAEAFF | TGTGCCAGTAGCAGGGGGAGGTCAGCTGAAGCTTTCTTT | TRBV19 | NA | TRBJ1-1 | TRBD1
CASRPTGTGDEKLFF | TGTGCCAGCAGACCAACGGGGACCGGAGATGAAAAACTGTTTTTT | TRBV9 | NA | TRBJ1-4 | NA
CAWSHGTGTNEQYF | TGTGCCTGGAGCCACGGGACAGGGACGAACGAGCAGTACTTC | TRBV30 | few | TRBJ2-7 | TRBD1
CAWNRGVSEQFF | TGTGCCTGGAACAGGGGGGTAAGTGAGCAGTTCTTC | TRBV30 | few | TRBJ2-1 | TRBD1
CASSSQTGQLPLHF | TGTGCCAGCAGCTCTCAGACAGGGCAGTTACCCCTCCACTTT | TRBV7-9 | few | TRBJ1-6 | TRBD1
CASSLAPYNEQFF | TGTGCCAGCAGCTTAGCCCCATACAATGAGCAGTTCTTC | TRBV7-8 | NA | TRBJ2-1 | NA
CASSPVEGAYTEAFF | TGTGCCAGCTCACCGGTAGAGGGGGCGTACACTGAAGCTTTCTTT | TRBV18 | few | TRBJ1-1 | TRBD1
CASSASGGAYNEQFF | TGTGCCAGCAGCGCGTCAGGTGGGGCCTACAATGAACAGTTCTTC | TRBV9 | NA | TRBJ2-1 | NA
CATARGGQSYGYTF | TGTGCCACCGCGAGGGGGGGACAGAGCTATGGCTACACCTTC | TRBV28 | NA | TRBJ1-2 | TRBD1
CASSPGRAGSYNEQFF | TGTGCCAGCAGCCCTGGTAGGGCGGGGAGCTACAATGAGCAGTTCTTC | TRBV9 | NA | TRBJ2-1 | NA
CASSEQGGEAFF | TGCGCCAGCAGTGAGCAGGGGGGCGAAGCTTTCTTT | TRBV5-1 | NA | TRBJ1-1 | TRBD1
CASSEYGGKGELFF | TGTGCCAGCAGTGAATATGGGGGCAAGGGGGAGCTGTTTTTT | TRBV25-1 | NA | TRBJ2-2 | NA
CASSIEGPSNEQFF | TGTGCCAGTAGTATAGAGGGGCCCAGCAATGAGCAGTTCTTC | TRBV19 | NA | TRBJ2-1 | NA
CARSTGGFSYEQYF | TGTGCCCGCAGTACAGGGGGCTTCTCCTACGAGCAGTACTTC | TRBV30 | NA | TRBJ2-7 | TRBD1
CASSLRTDEAFF | TGTGCCAGCAGTTTACGTACAGATGAAGCTTTCTTT | TRBV28 | NA | TRBJ1-1 | NA
CASSEPSSGNTIYF | TGTGCCAGCAGTGAACCTAGCTCTGGAAACACCATATATTTT | TRBV6-1 | few | TRBJ1-3 | NA
CASSLAAISSGANVLTF | TGCGCCAGCAGCTTAGCGGCAATAAGCTCTGGGGCCAACGTCCTGACTTTC | TRBV5-1 | NA | TRBJ2-6 | NA